Sequencing of this TCR beta chain was carried out in a study of blood T cell repertoires in COVID-19. Two negative PCRs, clearance, or symptom resolution had been documented for recovered Cohort 3 donors. This clone is a singleton in its sample. The V gene end was trimmed by 4 bases and the J gene end by 4 bases; junction bases not matched to a gene: 8. The length of the CDR3 is 16 residues. CDR1 is ENHRY and CDR2 is SYGVKD in the germline V gene. As handled by the study authors: Researchers report that nucleated cell counts were estimated from reference gene primer amplification. The data were produced by immunoSEQ multiplex PCR, yet TCRdb's version contains in-frame clones alone and is incomplete. The V and J calls and clone size are taken from that table; D and trimming were inferred from the DNA. The data hold 350,000 to 400,000 clones, with 88% observed a single time.

This receptor was taken from a woman under 30 who had recovered from COVID-19. Input material: PBMCs or T cells enriched from blood (not recorded which). The V gene is TRBV10-3, the J gene TRBJ2-5; the match to TRBD2 covers 11 bases. The CDR3 DNA reads TGTGCCATCAGTGCCGTGGGTAGCGGGGGGGCAGAGACCCAGTACTTC. This sequence encodes CAISAVGSGGAETQYF.